This T cell receptor beta chain was identified during a study of T cells in localized non-small cell lung cancer. Broader study findings: Median about 58 top-100 tumor clones were shared with paired adjacent lung. Among the tissues sampled, uninvolved adjacent lung had the highest T cell clonality, above tumor.

Clones were sequenced by immunoSEQ multiplex PCR, and TCRdb holds only the in-frame ones, with some missing. Among several thousand clones listed, about nine tenths were seen once. Remarks on this clone: Its specificity is unknown.

The CDR3 is made up of 13 amino acids. Germline values: CDR1 SGHAT, CDR2 FQNNGV. V lost 2 bases, J lost 1 base, and 5 bases lay in between. The chain employs TRBV11-2 and TRBJ1-1; no clear D gene. This TCR was recovered from a female donor aged 60 or older with stage II squamous cell lung carcinoma. Sequenced here: peripheral blood, sampled before any cancer treatment. CDR3 DNA sequence: TGTGCCAGCAGCTTACTAGGGAACACTGAAGCTTTCTTT. Residues: CASSLLGNTEAFF.